A single sample is the source of the 13 T cell receptor beta chains below, sequenced in a study of TIL therapy for anti-PD-1-resistant metastatic lung cancer. This was the immunoSEQ v3 assay. Measured with immunoSEQ multiplex PCR; TCRdb has only the in-frame clones, and not every one. The profile shows just over 25,000 clones, 55% to 75% of them singletons. Time point described: pre-treatment sample, taken before nivolumab and TIL therapy. The tumor samples were excised metastases, mostly pleural nodules or supraclavicular lymph nodes. The material sequenced was tumor tissue, taken at baseline. These receptors were obtained from a person between 25 and 79 years old with non-small cell lung cancer.

The genes are TRBV4-1 and TRBJ1-5; D possibly corresponds to TRBD1 (5 bases). Per the germline V gene, CDR1 is MGHRA and CDR2 is YSYEKL. V was shortened by 4 bases and J by 6 bases, with 16 bases between the two germline ends. The CDR3 spans 15 residues. CDR3 amino acids: CASSLHWGGSQPQHF. CDR3 nucleotides: TGCGCCAGCAGCCTCCATTGGGGGGGGAGTCAGCCCCAGCATTTT.

The CDR3 nucleotides read TGTGCCAGCAGCTTAGTAGGGAACACCGGGGAGCTGTTTTTT. This gives the protein CASSLVGNTGELFF. The gene calls are TRBV5-6 and TRBJ2-2; no firm D call. The CDR3 length is 14 residues. Germline V gene sequence: CDR1 SGHDT, CDR2 YYEEEE. V was cut by 2 bases and J by 1 base, with 6 bases left in between. The whole variable domain, remainder taken from reference TRBV5-6 and TRBJ2-2, is DAGVTQSPTHLIKTRGQQVTLRCSPKSGHDTVSWYQQALGQGPQFIFQYYEEEERQRGNFPDRFSGHQFPNYSSELNVNALLLGDSALYLCASSLVGNTGELFFGEGSRLTVL.

This clone was seen once. The V call is TRBV6-6, the J call TRBJ2-1; TRBD1 or TRBD2 may be the D gene (5 bases each). Per germline, CDR1 MNHNY and CDR2 SVGAGI (reference sequence). The CDR3 sequence is 16 residues long. Trimming shortened V by 8 bases and J by 0 bases, and 17 bases separated the two germline ends. CDR3 amino acids: CASRRSGQSSYNEQFF. CDR3 DNA: TGTGCCAGCCGAAGATCGGGGCAGAGCTCCTACAATGAGCAGTTCTTC.

The chain has TRBV6-5 and TRBJ2-3, with D unresolved. The CDR3 covers 12 residues. Germline V gene sequence: CDR1 MNHEY, CDR2 SVGAGI. Trimming stripped 3 bases from V and 6 bases from J, with 7 bases between. This chain's CDR3 is CASSYVGDTQYF. The CDR3 nucleotides read TGTGCCAGCAGTTATGTGGGGGATACGCAGTATTTT.

V gene TRBV6-1 combines with J gene TRBJ1-1; D call uncertain. V lost 6 bases to trimming and J lost 4 bases, with 12 bases between them. Germline CDR1 is MNHNS and CDR2 is SASEGT. The CDR3 totals 13 residues. The CDR3 region is CASRSVRSTEAFF. As DNA, the CDR3 is TGTGCCAGCAGGAGTGTCCGGAGCACTGAAGCTTTCTTT.

This clone showed up just a few times. J is TRBJ1-2 and V is TRBV30; 7 bases agree with TRBD1. CDR1 and CDR2 from the germline V gene are GTSNPN and SVGIG (reference sequence). The junction had 8 bases not matched to a gene; V was cut back by 2 bases and J by 8 bases. There are 13 residues in the CDR3. The CDR3 coding sequence is TGTGCCTGGAGTTGGGAGGGGGCGAGCGGCTACACCTTC. Protein: CAWSWEGASGYTF.

J is TRBJ1-5 and V is TRBV6-1; the D is unclear. Germline V gene data show CDR1 as MNHNS and CDR2 as SASEGT. The CDR3 consists of 12 residues. V was pared by 6 bases and J by 2 bases, with 5 bases between. This CDR3 reads CASRKGNQPQHF. CDR3 DNA: TGTGCCAGCAGAAAGGGCAATCAGCCCCAGCATTTT.

V and J are TRBV13 and TRBJ1-3; TRBD1 aligns across 7 bases. Germline values: CDR1 PRHDT, CDR2 FYEKMQ (reference sequence). CDR3 length: 14 amino acids. After removal of 6 bases from V and 7 bases from J, the junction contained 9 bases not matched to a gene. DNA for the CDR3: TGTGCCAGCAGTTACGGACAGGTCCGCAACACCATATATTTT. Encoded protein: CASSYGQVRNTIYF.

This chain links TRBV19 with TRBJ1-2; tentatively, D is TRBD1 (5 bases). V lost 3 bases and J lost 2, with 10 bases in between. This CDR3 is built from 14 residues. Germline V gene sequence: CDR1 LNHDA, CDR2 SQIVND (reference sequence). CDR3 nucleotide sequence: TGTGCCAGTAGTATCGTCAGGGCCAACTATGGCTACACCTTC. Protein product: CASSIVRANYGYTF.

The chain is built from TRBV4-1 and TRBJ2-7; the D is unclear. Trimming removed 1 base at V and 1 base at J, with 8 bases between. The CDR3 has 14 residues. CDR1 MGHRA and CDR2 YSYEKL come from the germline V gene. The DNA of the CDR3 is TGCGCCAGCAGCCAAGTAGGCTCGTCCTACGAGCAGTACTTC. Its protein is CASSQVGSSYEQYF.

This clone was detected once. This chain joins TRBV5-4 and TRBJ2-3, with 15 bases identical to TRBD2. The CDR3 runs 18 residues. V shed 4 bases and J 2 bases; nucleotides not matched to a gene: 8. The germline CDR1 and CDR2 sequences are SGHNT and YYREEE (reference sequence). The CDR3 nucleotides are TGTGCCAGCAGCCCCGGGACTAGCGGGGGGCGGTCCACAGATACGCAGTATTTT. Amino acids: CASSPGTSGGRSTDTQYF.

This clone was counted between two and nine times. The chain has TRBV7-6 and TRBJ1-4, with D perhaps matching TRBD1 (6 bases). Per germline, CDR1 SGHVS and CDR2 FNYEAQ. Deletions cut 1 base from V and 5 bases from J, with 11 bases between. The CDR3 contains 15 residues. The CDR3 region has the DNA TGTGCCAGCAGCTTAGGGGTGGGGGCGAATGAAAAACTGTTTTTT. Its translation: CASSLGVGANEKLFF.

The chain couples TRBV11-1 to TRBJ2-7, with 9 nucleotides matching TRBD1. This CDR3 has 16 amino acids. Germline loops: CDR1 SGHAT, CDR2 FQDESV (reference sequence). The V segment lost 3 bases and the J segment 1 base; nucleotides outside the gene matches: 7. The DNA of the CDR3 is TGTGCCAGCAGCTTGGGGGGACAGGGTGGATCCTACGAGCAGTACTTC. Its protein product is CASSLGGQGGSYEQYF. The full variable domain, its missing parts supplied by reference TRBV11-1 and TRBJ2-7, is EAEVAQSPRYKITEKSQAVAFWCDPISGHATLYWYRQILGQGPELLVQFQDESVVDDSQLPKDRFSAERLKGVDSTLKIQPAELGDSAMYLCASSLGGQGGSYEQYFGPGTRLTVT.